One and the same sample provided the 29 T cell receptor beta chains below, sequenced in a study of shared clonotypes between healthy human individuals. Data came from immunoSEQ multiplex PCR; TCRdb stores just in-frame clones and leaves some out. The sample consists of around 2.5 million clones, roughly 93% of them appearing once. Material: naive CD4+ T cells from PBMCs. The subset here: CD45RA+ positively selected. All receptors derive from a young man in good health. Some clones in this sample may be carry-over from other donors' samples.

This clone has just one count. At the DNA level, this CDR3 is encoded by other sequences in the same sample as well. V is TRBV18 and J is TRBJ1-2, with unresolved D. V shed 2 bases and J shed 6 bases, with 10 bases lying between them. CDR1 KGHSH and CDR2 LQKENI come from the germline V gene. This CDR3 region has 13 residues. Here the CDR3 DNA reads TGTGCCAGCTCACCATTGGCGGGTGATGGCTACACCTTC. It is translated as CASSPLAGDGYTF.

The CDR3 is CASSLLVGEDDEQFF. The DNA for the CDR3 is TGTGCCAGCAGCTTATTAGTCGGGGAGGACGATGAGCAGTTCTTC. The V and J genes are TRBV11-1 and TRBJ2-1; maybe TRBD2 (6 bases). CDR1 is SGHAT, CDR2 FQDESV, per germline (reference sequence). This CDR3 has 15 residues. Trimming took 2 bases from V and 8 from J, leaving 16 bases between them.

The chain couples TRBV5-1 to TRBJ1-1; D is perhaps TRBD1 (5 bases). CDR1 SGHRS and CDR2 YFSETQ come from the germline V gene. This CDR3 region has 15 residues. V dropped 0 bases and J dropped 1 base, with 10 bases sitting between them. The CDR3 nucleotides read TGCGCCAGCAGCTTGGGTGGGGCCCCGAACACTGAAGCTTTCTTT. Amino acid sequence: CASSLGGAPNTEAFF. Filled out from reference TRBV5-1 and TRBJ1-1, the complete variable domain reads KAGVTQTPRYLIKTRGQQVTLSCSPISGHRSVSWYQQTPGQGLQFLFEYFSETQRNKGNFPGRFSGRQFSNSRSEMNVSTLELGDSALYLCASSLGGAPNTEAFFGQGTRLTVV.

The chain links TRBV6-5 to TRBJ2-5; a weak D match, TRBD1 (6 bases). Trimming stripped 5 bases from V and 1 base from J, with 11 bases between. The CDR3 is 14 amino acids. CDR1 MNHEY and CDR2 SVGAGI come from the germline V gene. CDR3: CASSMRTAQETQYF. The CDR3 nucleotides read TGTGCCAGCAGTATGAGGACAGCCCAAGAGACCCAGTACTTC.

The rearrangement joins TRBV10-3 to TRBJ2-1; unclear D gene. V was cut by 3 bases and J by 0 bases, with 6 bases left in between. Germline loops: CDR1 ENHRY, CDR2 SYGVKD. The CDR3 loop spans 14 amino acids. This CDR3 is CAISESRSYNEQFF. The CDR3 DNA follows: TGTGCCATCAGTGAATCTCGCTCCTACAATGAGCAGTTCTTC.

This clone has just one count. The CDR3 loop is CASSVVQGSYNEQFF. In DNA form, the CDR3 reads TGTGCCAGCAGCGTAGTACAGGGCTCCTACAATGAGCAGTTCTTC. The chain is built from TRBV9 and TRBJ2-1, with a possible D match to TRBD1 (6 bases). V shed 0 bases and J shed 0 bases, with 7 bases lying between them. Germline CDR1 reads SGDLS; CDR2 reads YYNGEE. The CDR3 covers 15 residues.

In its sample, this clone was seen once. The chain employs TRBV7-6 and TRBJ1-4; D not resolved. The CDR3 is made up of 16 amino acids. Germline V gene lookup returns CDR1 SGHVS and CDR2 FNYEAQ. The V and J ends lost 5 bases and 0 bases respectively, with 13 bases between them. The chain's CDR3 is CASSPPRGTTNEKLFF. As DNA, the CDR3 is TGTGCCAGCAGCCCCCCCCGAGGGACAACTAATGAAAAACTGTTTTTT. Full variable domain (missing parts from reference TRBV7-6 and TRBJ1-4): GAGVSQSPRYKVTKRGQDVALRCDPISGHVSLYWYRQALGQGPEFLTYFNYEAQQDKSGLPNDRFSAERPEGSISTLTIQRTEQRDSAMYRCASSPPRGTTNEKLFFGSGTQLSVL.

The chain has TRBV5-6 and TRBJ2-2, with 9 bases matching TRBD1. The CDR3 runs 15 residues. V was pared by 5 bases and J by 3 bases, with 5 bases of the junction left unmatched. Looked up from germline, CDR1 is SGHDT and CDR2 is YYEEEE. CDR3 protein: CASRRTGEHTGELFF. The CDR3 DNA reads as TGTGCCAGCAGACGGACAGGGGAGCACACCGGGGAGCTGTTTTTT.

This clone showed up just once. The V and J genes are TRBV27 and TRBJ2-1; D gene uncertain. CDR1 and CDR2 from the germline V gene are MNHEY and SMNVEV (reference sequence). The CDR3 loop spans 17 amino acids. V lost 8 bases to trimming and J lost 0 bases, with 20 bases between them. The CDR3 sequence: CASWPRIGRSSYNEQFF. CDR3 DNA sequence: TGTGCCAGCTGGCCCCGTATTGGGCGTAGCTCCTACAATGAGCAGTTCTTC.

Concerning this clone: Other DNA variants within this sample encode the same CDR3. The chain joins TRBV19 to TRBJ2-3; TRBD1 aligns across 8 bases. Germline V gives CDR1 LNHDA, CDR2 SQIVND (reference sequence). The CDR3 is made up of 16 amino acids. V lost 1 base, J lost 1 base, and 4 bases stayed unmatched. In DNA form, the CDR3 reads TGTGCCAGTAGTATAGCCAGGGGGCTAGGCACAGATACGCAGTATTTT. As protein: CASSIARGLGTDTQYF.

The chain is built from TRBV5-1 and TRBJ1-1, with TRBD1 as a possible D gene (5 bases). This CDR3 comprises 16 residues. Trimming removed 4 bases at V and 0 bases at J, with 16 bases between. Germline CDR1 SGHRS, CDR2 YFSETQ. The CDR3 spells CASSAVLGAMNTEAFF. CDR3 nucleotide sequence: TGCGCCAGCAGCGCCGTTTTAGGGGCCATGAACACTGAAGCTTTCTTT.

The chain employs TRBV7-7 and TRBJ2-2; weak D call: TRBD2 (5 bases). Trimming pared 1 base from V and 7 bases from J, leaving 10 bases between. Per the germline V gene, CDR1 is SSHAT and CDR2 is FNYEAQ (reference sequence). The CDR3 contains 14 residues. The CDR3 reads CASSLGIAGGELFF. Here the CDR3 DNA reads TGTGCCAGCAGCTTAGGAATTGCGGGCGGGGAGCTGTTTTTT.

This chain joins TRBV4-1 and TRBJ1-2; perhaps TRBD1 as D (6 bases). Germline values: CDR1 MGHRA, CDR2 YSYEKL. This CDR3 has 17 amino acids. The ends were cut back, 4 bases at V and 1 base at J, with 19 bases in the middle. Here the CDR3 reads CASSPQGSEELNYGYTF. The CDR3 bases are TGCGCCAGCAGCCCCCAGGGGTCGGAGGAACTTAACTATGGCTACACCTTC.

The J gene is TRBJ1-2, the V gene TRBV27, with D maybe TRBD1 (5 bases). Germline V gives CDR1 MNHEY, CDR2 SMNVEV (reference sequence). The ends were cut back, 3 bases at V and 3 bases at J, with 29 bases in the middle. The CDR3 is made up of 20 amino acids. CDR3 nucleotides: TGTGCCAGCAGTTTTGGGGGGAGGTTGGGAACCGGGACGGTGGACTATGGCTACACCTTC. Amino acids: CASSFGGRLGTGTVDYGYTF.

The chain recombines TRBV10-1 with TRBJ2-5; 7 bases align to TRBD2. Germline V lookup: CDR1 WNHNN, CDR2 SYGVQD (reference sequence). The CDR3 runs to 14 residues. Trimming removed 3 bases from V and 5 bases from J; junction bases left unmatched: 6. The CDR3 DNA sequence: TGCGCCAGCAGTGACGGCGGGAGATGGGAGACCCAGTACTTC. Translated: CASSDGGRWETQYF.

This chain links TRBV7-6 with TRBJ2-1, with D perhaps matching TRBD2 (6 bases). Trimming left V 5 bases short and J 5 bases short, with 16 bases between. The length of the CDR3 is 15 residues. Germline V gives CDR1 SGHVS, CDR2 FNYEAQ. CDR3 sequence: CASSPEVSGNNEQFF. The CDR3 DNA is TGTGCCAGCAGCCCTGAGGTTAGCGGTAACAATGAGCAGTTCTTC.

This clone has just one count. V gene TRBV5-1 combines with J gene TRBJ2-1; no firm D call. The CDR3 spans 13 residues. The germline V gene has CDR1 SGHRS and CDR2 YFSETQ. Trimming pared 1 base from V and 7 bases from J, leaving 9 bases between. This CDR3 is CASSLREGNEQFF. CDR3 sequence (DNA): TGCGCCAGCAGCTTGAGGGAAGGGAATGAGCAGTTCTTC. The variable domain in full, with the rest retrieved from reference TRBV5-1 and TRBJ2-1, is KAGVTQTPRYLIKTRGQQVTLSCSPISGHRSVSWYQQTPGQGLQFLFEYFSETQRNKGNFPGRFSGRQFSNSRSEMNVSTLELGDSALYLCASSLREGNEQFFGPGTRLTVL.

This chain joins TRBV7-8 and TRBJ1-5; D might be TRBD1 (5 bases). Germline lookup yields CDR1 SGHVS and CDR2 FQNEAQ. The germline V and J ends were trimmed by 4 bases and 3 bases, with 16 bases remaining between them. The CDR3 consists of 16 residues. In DNA, the CDR3 is TGTGCCAGCAGCTCCGGGAGGCAGGGCTACAATCAGCCCCAGCATTTT. Translated: CASSSGRQGYNQPQHF.

J is TRBJ2-3 and V is TRBV5-8; D might be TRBD2 (6 bases). CDR1 is SGHTS and CDR2 is YDEGEE in the germline V gene. The V end lost 4 bases, the J end lost 0 bases, and 12 bases lay between the germline ends. The CDR3 sequence is 15 residues long. The CDR3 sequence: CASSRTGTSTDTQYF. The DNA for the CDR3 is TGTGCCAGCAGCCGGACCGGGACTAGCACAGATACGCAGTATTTT.

The chain recombines TRBV27 with TRBJ1-5, with a weak D call TRBD1 (6 bases). Germline assignment: CDR1 MNHEY and CDR2 SMNVEV (reference sequence). V lost 1 base and J lost 7, with 17 bases in between. The CDR3 is made up of 16 amino acids. The CDR3 loop is CASSLFPGQNGQPQHF. CDR3 bases: TGTGCCAGCAGTTTATTCCCCGGACAGAACGGGCAGCCCCAGCATTTT.

CDR3 in DNA: TGTGCCAGCAGTCTAGCGGGAGAATTTTACGAGCAGTACTTC. This encodes CASSLAGEFYEQYF. This sequence joins TRBV28 and TRBJ2-7, with 10 bases aligning to TRBD2. Germline loops: CDR1 MDHEN, CDR2 SYDVKM. Trimming removed 5 bases from V and 4 bases from J; junction bases left unmatched: 5. This CDR3 contains 14 residues.

This chain links TRBV2 with TRBJ2-1; TRBD2 is a possible D gene (6 bases). CDR1 is SNHLY, CDR2 FYNNEI, per germline. The CDR3 extends over 13 amino acids. V was cut by 7 bases and J by 5 bases, with 12 bases left in between. CDR3 protein: CASKYSGNNEQFF. For the CDR3, the DNA is TGTGCCAGCAAGTATAGCGGTAACAATGAGCAGTTCTTC.

The V gene is TRBV11-2, the J gene TRBJ2-7; maybe TRBD2 (5 bases). There are 14 residues in the CDR3. The germline V gene has CDR1 SGHAT and CDR2 FQNNGV. V lost 2 bases, J lost 2 bases, and 10 bases lay in between. The CDR3 DNA reads TGTGCCAGCAGCTTAATTGACGGGGCCTACGAGCAGTACTTC. Encoded protein: CASSLIDGAYEQYF.

The chain uses TRBV11-3 and TRBJ1-1, with D possibly matching TRBD1 (5 bases). CDR1 and CDR2 (germline): SGHNT, YENEEA. Trimming stripped 5 bases from V and 4 bases from J, with 14 bases between. The CDR3 covers 14 residues. CDR3 DNA: TGTGCCAGCAGCCCAGGGTTGGGGAGCACTGAAGCTTTCTTT. Translated, it gives CASSPGLGSTEAFF. Full variable domain (remainder filled in from reference TRBV11-3 and TRBJ1-1): EAGVVQSPRYKIIEKKQPVAFWCNPISGHNTLYWYLQNLGQGPELLIRYENEEAVDDSQLPKDRFSAERLKGVDSTLKIQPAELGDSAVYLCASSPGLGSTEAFFGQGTRLTVV.

CDR3 nucleotide sequence: TGTGCCAGCAGCAGTCCGGGACTAGCTTACAATGAGCAGTTCTTC. It translates to CASSSPGLAYNEQFF. J is TRBJ2-1 and V is TRBV5-6, with 9 nucleotides matching TRBD2. The CDR3 runs 15 residues. V gave up 4 bases and J gave up 4 bases; unmatched junction bases: 6. The germline CDR1 and CDR2 sequences are SGHDT and YYEEEE.

The chain links TRBV6-1 to TRBJ2-2; 7 bases align to TRBD2. The J segment lost 4 bases and the V segment lost 3 bases, leaving 5 bases of the junction unmatched. The CDR3 is 15 residues long. CDR1 and CDR2 (germline): MNHNS, SASEGT. CDR3 DNA: TGTGCCAGCAGTGATGTATTAGCGGGCACCGGGGAGCTGTTTTTT. Translation gives CASSDVLAGTGELFF.

This chain joins TRBV7-9 and TRBJ2-1; 15 nucleotides align to TRBD2. The germline CDR1 and CDR2 sequences are SEHNR and FQNEAQ (reference sequence). CDR3 size: 15 residues. With V trimmed by 5 bases and J by 7 bases, 3 bases remained unmatched. CDR3 coding DNA: TGTGCCAGCAGCGAAGGGACTAGCGGGAGGAATGAGCAGTTCTTC. Translating it yields CASSEGTSGRNEQFF.

This clone is a singleton in its sample. The rearrangement links TRBV18 to TRBJ1-3; D is perhaps TRBD1 (6 bases). The V gene lost 3 bases and the J gene lost 0 bases, with 15 bases spanning the gap. The germline gives CDR1 KGHSH, CDR2 LQKENI. The CDR3 loop spans 17 amino acids. CDR3 sequence (DNA): TGTGCCAGCTCACCGAACAGAGACAGGCTCTCTGGAAACACCATATATTTT. This encodes CASSPNRDRLSGNTIYF.

The chain is built from TRBV19 and TRBJ2-1, with 10 bases lining up with TRBD2. Germline V gene lookup returns CDR1 LNHDA and CDR2 SQIVND (reference sequence). Unmatched junction bases numbered 3, after V lost 5 bases and J lost 5 bases. The length of the CDR3 is 14 residues. In DNA, the CDR3 is TGTGCCAGTAGTCGCCTAGCGGGAGACAATGAGCAGTTCTTC. As protein: CASSRLAGDNEQFF. The full variable domain, completed using reference TRBV19 and TRBJ2-1, is DGGITQSPKYLFRKEGQNVTLSCEQNLNHDAMYWYRQDPGQGLRLIYYSQIVNDFQKGDIAEGYSVSREKKESFPLTVTSAQKNPTAFYLCASSRLAGDNEQFFGPGTRLTVL.